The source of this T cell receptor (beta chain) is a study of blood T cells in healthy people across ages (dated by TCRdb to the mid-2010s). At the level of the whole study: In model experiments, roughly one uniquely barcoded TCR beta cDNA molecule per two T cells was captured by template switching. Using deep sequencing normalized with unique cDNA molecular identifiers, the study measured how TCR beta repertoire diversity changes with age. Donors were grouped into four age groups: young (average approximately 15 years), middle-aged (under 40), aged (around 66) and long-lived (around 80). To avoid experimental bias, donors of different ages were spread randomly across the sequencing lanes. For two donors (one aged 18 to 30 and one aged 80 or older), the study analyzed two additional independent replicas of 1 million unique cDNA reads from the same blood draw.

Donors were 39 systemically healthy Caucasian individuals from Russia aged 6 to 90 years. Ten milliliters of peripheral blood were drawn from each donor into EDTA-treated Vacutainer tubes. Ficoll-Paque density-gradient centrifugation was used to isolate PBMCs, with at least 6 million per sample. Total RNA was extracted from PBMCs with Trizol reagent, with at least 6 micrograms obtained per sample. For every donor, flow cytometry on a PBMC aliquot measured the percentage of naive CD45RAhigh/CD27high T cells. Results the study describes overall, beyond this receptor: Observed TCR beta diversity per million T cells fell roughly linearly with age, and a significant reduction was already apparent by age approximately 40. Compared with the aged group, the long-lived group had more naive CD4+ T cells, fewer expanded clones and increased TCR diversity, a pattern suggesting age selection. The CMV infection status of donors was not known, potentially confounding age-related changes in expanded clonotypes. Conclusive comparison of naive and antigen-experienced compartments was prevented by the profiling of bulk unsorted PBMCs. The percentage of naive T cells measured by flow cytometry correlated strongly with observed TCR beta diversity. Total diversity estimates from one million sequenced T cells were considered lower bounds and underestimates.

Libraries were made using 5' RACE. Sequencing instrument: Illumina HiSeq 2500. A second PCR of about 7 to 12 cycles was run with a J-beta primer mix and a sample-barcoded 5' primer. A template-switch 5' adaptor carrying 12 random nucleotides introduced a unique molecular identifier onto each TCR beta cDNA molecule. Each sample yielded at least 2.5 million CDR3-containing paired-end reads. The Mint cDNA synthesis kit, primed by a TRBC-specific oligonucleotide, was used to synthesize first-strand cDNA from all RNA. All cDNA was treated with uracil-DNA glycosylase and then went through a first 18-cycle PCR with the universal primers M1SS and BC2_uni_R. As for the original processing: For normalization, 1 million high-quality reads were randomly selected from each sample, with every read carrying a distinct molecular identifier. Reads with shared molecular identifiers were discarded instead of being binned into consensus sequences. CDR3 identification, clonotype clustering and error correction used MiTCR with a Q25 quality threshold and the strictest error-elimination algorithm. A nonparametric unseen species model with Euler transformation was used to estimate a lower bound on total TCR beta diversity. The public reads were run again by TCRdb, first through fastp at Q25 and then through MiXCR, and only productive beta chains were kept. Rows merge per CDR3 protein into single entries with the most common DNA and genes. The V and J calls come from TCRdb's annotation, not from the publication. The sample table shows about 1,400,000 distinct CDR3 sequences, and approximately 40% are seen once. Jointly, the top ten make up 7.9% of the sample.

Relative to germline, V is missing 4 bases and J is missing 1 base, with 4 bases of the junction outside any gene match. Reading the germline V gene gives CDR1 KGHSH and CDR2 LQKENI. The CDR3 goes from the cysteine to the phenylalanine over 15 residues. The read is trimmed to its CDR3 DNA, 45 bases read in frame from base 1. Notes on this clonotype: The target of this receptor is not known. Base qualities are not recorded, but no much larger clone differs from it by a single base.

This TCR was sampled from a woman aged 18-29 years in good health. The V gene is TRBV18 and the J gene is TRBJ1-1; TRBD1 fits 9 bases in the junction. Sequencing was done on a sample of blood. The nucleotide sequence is TGTGCCAGCTCACGGCAGACAGGGGGGAACACTGAAGCTTTCTTT. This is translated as CASSRQTGGNTEAFF.